One sample yielded the 32 T cell receptor beta chains listed below, sequenced in a study of blood T cell repertoires in COVID-19. Here immunoSEQ multiplex PCR was the method, and the copy in TCRdb shows in-frame clones only, minus some. Here the sample spans under 140,000 clones, over 65% being singletons. The sample comprised peripheral blood. The receptors were gathered from a woman of 80 years or more with acute or convalescent COVID-19.

The CDR3 protein is CASSVTGSSNGYTF. The CDR3 DNA reads TGTGCCAGCAGCGTAACGGGAAGCTCGAATGGCTACACCTTC. V gene TRBV9 combines with J gene TRBJ1-2; D uncertain. The CDR3 extends over 14 amino acids. Germline V lookup: CDR1 SGDLS, CDR2 YYNGEE. The V end was cut by 1 base, the J end by 6 bases, with 13 bases between.

As DNA, the CDR3 is TGCGCCAGCAGCGGAACAGTTGGAAACACCATATATTTT. This gives the protein CASSGTVGNTIYF. This rearrangement joins TRBV4-1 to TRBJ1-3, with D uncertain. CDR3 size: 13 residues. CDR1 MGHRA and CDR2 YSYEKL come from the germline V gene. Deletions cut 5 bases from V and 3 bases from J, with 8 bases between.

This chain joins TRBV7-3 and TRBJ1-4; a possible D gene is TRBD1 (5 bases). This CDR3 has 16 residues. The V and J ends lost 5 bases and 0 bases respectively, with 13 bases between them. The V gene's germline CDR1 is SGHTA and CDR2 FQGTGA. CDR3 sequence reads: CASSPQRGATNEKLFF. For the CDR3, the DNA is TGTGCCAGCAGCCCCCAGCGGGGGGCAACTAATGAAAAACTGTTTTTT.

The count of this clone is one. This CDR3 is CASSSGGVDNEQFF. In nucleotides, the CDR3 is TGCGCCAGCAGCTCAGGGGGTGTAGACAATGAGCAGTTCTTC. The V gene is TRBV5-1, the J gene TRBJ2-1; 7 bases map to TRBD1. CDR1 and CDR2 (germline): SGHRS, YFSETQ. J gave up 5 bases and V 3 bases, and 5 bases lay outside the gene matches. The CDR3 totals 14 residues.

The CDR3 DNA is TGTGCCAGCGGAGGATCCAACACTGAAGCTTTCTTT. Amino acids: CASGGSNTEAFF. The chain couples TRBV9 to TRBJ1-1; no clear D gene. The CDR3 totals 12 residues. Germline loops: CDR1 SGDLS, CDR2 YYNGEE. Trimming pared 7 bases from V and 2 bases from J, leaving 9 bases between.

The chain has TRBV6-2 or TRBV6-3 and TRBJ1-5; D might be TRBD1 (5 bases). Trimming removed 7 bases from V and 1 base from J, with 14 bases in between. CDR3 length equals 15 residues. Germline V gene lookup returns CDR1 MNHEY and CDR2 SVGEGT. CDR3: CASNPPGRSNQPQHF. In DNA form, the CDR3 reads TGTGCCAGCAACCCCCCAGGGCGCAGCAATCAGCCCCAGCATTTT.

The sample holds a few counts of this clone. The chain is built from TRBV18 and TRBJ2-7, with 10 bases identical to TRBD1. Germline V lookup: CDR1 KGHSH, CDR2 LQKENI. CDR3 length: 14 amino acids. With V trimmed by 3 bases and J by 3 bases, 2 bases remained unmatched. CDR3 region: CASSPRDRGYEQYF. CDR3 in DNA: TGTGCCAGCTCACCGCGGGACAGGGGCTACGAGCAGTACTTC. Together with reference TRBV18 and TRBJ2-7, the CDR3 gives the full variable domain: NAGVMQNPRHLVRRRGQEARLRCSPMKGHSHVYWYRQLPEEGLKFMVYLQKENIIDESGMPKERFSAEFPKEGPSILRIQQVVRGDSAAYFCASSPRDRGYEQYFGPGTRLTVT.

This chain uses TRBV2 with TRBJ2-7, with 8 bases identical to TRBD1. V dropped 4 bases and J dropped 4; count of bases not matched to a gene: 9. Germline CDR1 and CDR2: SNHLY and FYNNEI. The CDR3 totals 15 residues. This chain's CDR3 is CASSVRQGAAYEQYF. CDR3 nucleotides: TGTGCCAGCAGTGTACGGCAGGGGGCGGCTTACGAGCAGTACTTC.

V and J are TRBV9 and TRBJ1-5; D is unresolved. CDR1 and CDR2 from the germline V gene are SGDLS and YYNGEE. There are 15 residues in the CDR3. The V end was cut by 2 bases, the J end by 0 bases, with 9 bases between. CDR3 coding DNA: TGTGCCAGCAGCGTTAGTAGCAATAGCAATCAGCCCCAGCATTTT. Its protein product is CASSVSSNSNQPQHF.

This clone was detected a few times. The V call is TRBV11-2, the J call TRBJ1-3; D uncertain. The V end was cut by 6 bases, the J end by 0 bases, with 9 bases between. The CDR3 covers 14 residues. Germline assignment: CDR1 SGHAT and CDR2 FQNNGV. CDR3 region: CASSESFSGNTIYF. DNA of the CDR3: TGTGCCAGCAGTGAGAGTTTCTCTGGAAACACCATATATTTT.

This clone showed up just once. The chain is built from TRBV5-1 and TRBJ1-5, with D possibly being TRBD1 (5 bases). CDR3 size: 15 residues. With 4 bases removed from V and 3 bases from J, the gap between germline ends came to 14 bases. Germline assignment: CDR1 SGHRS and CDR2 YFSETQ. Written as DNA, the CDR3 is TGCGCCAGCAGCCGTGACAGCTTCCACAATCAGCCCCAGCATTTT. Protein product: CASSRDSFHNQPQHF.

In nucleotides, the CDR3 is TGTGCCACCCGCCGGACAGCGGAAGGCTACACCTTC. This sequence encodes CATRRTAEGYTF. The rearrangement joins TRBV24-1 to TRBJ1-2, with D maybe TRBD1 (6 bases). The V gene's germline CDR1 is KGHDR and CDR2 SFDVKD. The CDR3 spans 12 residues. V lost 9 bases, J lost 8 bases, and 15 bases lay in between.

This clone has more than one count but fewer than ten. The chain joins TRBV7-9 to TRBJ1-2; 9 nucleotides line up with TRBD1. The J segment lost 5 bases and the V segment lost 4 bases, leaving 8 bases of the junction unmatched. CDR1 is SEHNR, CDR2 FQNEAQ, per germline (reference sequence). This CDR3 has 15 amino acids. The CDR3 nucleotides read TGTGCCAGCAGCTGGGGGACAGGGCCAGGGTATGGCTACACCTTC. Translated, it gives CASSWGTGPGYGYTF.

This clone has a single count. V usage is TRBV28 and J usage is TRBJ1-2; D uncertain. The CDR3 sequence is 13 residues long. With 3 bases removed from V and 3 bases from J, the gap between germline ends came to 8 bases. Germline loops: CDR1 MDHEN, CDR2 SYDVKM. The CDR3 DNA reads TGTGCCAGCAGTTTGCGGTACGACTATGGCTACACCTTC. This translates into CASSLRYDYGYTF.

The chain is built from TRBV14 and TRBJ1-1; D not certain. Germline CDR1 SGHDN, CDR2 FVKESK. The ends were cut back, 4 bases at V and 0 bases at J, with 9 bases in the middle. The CDR3 sequence is 14 residues long. The CDR3 bases are TGTGCCAGCAGCCTCGTAGCGATGAACACTGAAGCTTTCTTT. This translates into CASSLVAMNTEAFF.

CDR3 DNA sequence: TGTGCCAGCAGCACTAGCGGGAGTCTCACAGATACGCAGTATTTT. It specifies CASSTSGSLTDTQYF. The V and J genes are TRBV5-4 and TRBJ2-3; 11 nucleotides agree with TRBD2. This CDR3 comprises 15 residues. Germline V gene lookup returns CDR1 SGHNT and CDR2 YYREEE (reference sequence). The ends lost 4 bases at V and 2 bases at J; junction bases unmatched: 3.

In its sample, this clone was seen a few times. V gene TRBV2 combines with J gene TRBJ1-5, with a possible D match to TRBD1 (5 bases). The germline V and J ends were trimmed by 6 bases and 7 bases, with 16 bases remaining between them. Germline V gene sequence: CDR1 SNHLY, CDR2 FYNNEI. The CDR3 sequence is 14 residues long. CDR3: CASSQTWGYQPQHF. CDR3 nucleotide sequence: TGTGCCAGCAGCCAGACGTGGGGCTACCAGCCCCAGCATTTT.

The chain has TRBV13 and TRBJ1-5, with unresolved D. The CDR3 contains 15 residues. Germline V gene sequence: CDR1 PRHDT, CDR2 FYEKMQ (reference sequence). Trimming shortened V by 3 bases and J by 5 bases, and 14 bases separated the two germline ends. CDR3 loop: CASSLWLPGDQPQHF. CDR3 nucleotide sequence: TGTGCCAGCAGCTTGTGGCTTCCGGGTGATCAGCCCCAGCATTTT.

V and J are TRBV11-2 and TRBJ2-3; D call uncertain. Deletions cut 5 bases from V and 7 bases from J, with 7 bases between. The CDR3 runs 11 residues. Germline CDR1 and CDR2: SGHAT and FQNNGV. The CDR3 sequence: CASSTANTQYF. For the CDR3, the DNA is TGTGCCAGCAGCACTGCTAATACGCAGTATTTT.

This chain links TRBV19 with TRBJ2-7, with TRBD1 matching 8 bases. Trimming cost V 5 bases and J 0 bases; bases outside gene matches: 6. The length of the CDR3 is 15 residues. Germline V gives CDR1 LNHDA, CDR2 SQIVND (reference sequence). CDR3 coding DNA: TGTGCCAGTAGTTCTCGGACAGGGAACTCCTACGAGCAGTACTTC. This encodes CASSSRTGNSYEQYF.

This chain uses TRBV5-1 with TRBJ2-5; D is ambiguous. The CDR3 sequence is 14 residues long. The germline gives CDR1 SGHRS, CDR2 YFSETQ. V was pared by 1 base and J by 1 base, with 8 bases between. The CDR3 region has the DNA TGCGCCAGCAGCTTGACCGCCAGCCAAGAGACCCAGTACTTC. Translated, it gives CASSLTASQETQYF.

V and J are TRBV6-2 or TRBV6-3 and TRBJ2-1; no clear D gene. V gave up 6 bases and J gave up 8 bases, with 11 bases separating them. CDR1 is MNHEY and CDR2 is SVGEGT in the germline V gene. The CDR3 contains 12 residues. The chain's CDR3 is CASSPVGDEQFF. For the CDR3, the DNA is TGTGCCAGCAGCCCGGTCGGTGATGAGCAGTTCTTC.

The genes are TRBV6-5 and TRBJ2-7; TRBD1 matches 10 bases. The V segment lost 5 bases and the J segment 2 bases; nucleotides outside the gene matches: 3. This CDR3 contains 14 residues. Germline-derived CDR1 and CDR2 are MNHEY and SVGAGI. CDR3 DNA sequence: TGTGCCAGCAGTATGGGACAGGGGACCTACGAGCAGTACTTC. Amino acids: CASSMGQGTYEQYF.

This chain joins TRBV29-1 and TRBJ1-4; D might be TRBD1 (6 bases). Trimming took off 1 base at V and 6 bases at J, with 15 bases between the two ends. The length of the CDR3 is 15 residues. Germline CDR1 reads SQVTM; CDR2 reads ANQGSEA. The CDR3 loop is CSVEVVQGTDEKLFF. CDR3 nucleotides: TGCAGCGTTGAAGTGGTTCAGGGGACGGATGAAAAACTGTTTTTT.

The chain combines TRBV6-5 with TRBJ2-1; 10 bases match TRBD2. The germline V gene has CDR1 MNHEY and CDR2 SVGAGI. Trimming took 7 bases from V and 2 from J; bases not matched to a gene: 5. The CDR3 is made up of 15 amino acids. This CDR3 is CASILTSGPYNEQFF. The CDR3 region has the DNA TGTGCCAGCATCCTGACTAGCGGGCCCTACAATGAGCAGTTCTTC.

The gene calls are TRBV5-1 and TRBJ2-7, with D perhaps matching TRBD2 (6 bases). The germline V gene has CDR1 SGHRS and CDR2 YFSETQ. This CDR3 comprises 11 residues. V was pared by 3 bases and J by 8 bases, with 9 bases between. The DNA of the CDR3 is TGCGCCAGCAGCTCGGGGAGGCAGCAGTACTTC. Protein: CASSSGRQQYF.

The rearrangement uses TRBV29-1 and TRBJ1-1, with 9 bases fitting TRBD1. CDR3 length equals 13 residues. Germline CDR1 and CDR2: SQVTM and ANQGSEA. With 6 bases clipped from V and 6 bases from J, the junction kept 8 bases outside the gene matches. CDR3 amino acids: CSVQQGAVPEAFF. CDR3 DNA sequence: TGCAGCGTGCAACAGGGGGCCGTGCCTGAAGCTTTCTTT.

This rearrangement joins TRBV29-1 to TRBJ2-7; TRBD1 aligns across 8 bases. The CDR3 loop spans 14 amino acids. Losses at the gene ends were 2 bases for V and 1 base for J; bases not matched to a gene: 4. Germline CDR1 SQVTM, CDR2 ANQGSEA. The CDR3 loop reads CSVERTGSSYEQYF. The DNA of the CDR3 is TGCAGCGTTGAACGGACAGGGAGTTCCTACGAGCAGTACTTC.

This clone was counted a few times. The genes are TRBV9 and TRBJ1-2; D may be TRBD1 (6 bases). CDR3 size: 16 residues. Trimming removed 4 bases at V and 3 bases at J, with 19 bases between. Germline assignment: CDR1 SGDLS and CDR2 YYNGEE. CDR3 protein: CASSSRGGGLDYGYTF. The DNA for the CDR3 is TGTGCCAGCAGCTCCCGGGGGGGCGGTTTGGACTATGGCTACACCTTC. Complete variable domain (other parts from reference TRBV9 and TRBJ1-2): DSGVTQTPKHLITATGQRVTLRCSPRSGDLSVYWYQQSLDQGLQFLIQYYNGEERAKGNILERFSAQQFPDLHSELNLSSLELGDSALYFCASSSRGGGLDYGYTFGSGTRLTVV.

This clone was seen just once. This chain uses TRBV6-2 or TRBV6-3 with TRBJ1-1, with TRBD1 matching over 9 bases. The CDR3 is 18 residues long. V dropped 6 bases and J dropped 0; count of bases not matched to a gene: 14. CDR1 is MNHEY, CDR2 SVGEGT, per germline. The CDR3 loop is CASSSYAGTGNLNTEAFF. The CDR3 DNA sequence: TGTGCCAGCAGCTCTTATGCTGGGACAGGGAACTTGAACACTGAAGCTTTCTTT.

This clone is a singleton in its sample. This sequence joins TRBV6-5 and TRBJ1-4; TRBD1 is a possible D gene (5 bases). The CDR3 is made up of 14 amino acids. V was cut by 8 bases and J by 7 bases, with 17 bases left in between. Germline assignment: CDR1 MNHEY and CDR2 SVGAGI. CDR3 DNA: TGTGCCAGCGATAGTCAGGGTACTGCTGAAAAACTGTTTTTT. Its protein is CASDSQGTAEKLFF.

The genes are TRBV30 and TRBJ2-3; D call uncertain. The CDR3 runs to 12 residues. Trimming cost V 1 base and J 11 bases, with 13 bases left between them. Germline loops: CDR1 GTSNPN, CDR2 SVGIG (reference sequence). In nucleotides, the CDR3 is TGTGCCTGGAGTGCCGGCCAGCGTATGCAGTATTTT. Protein: CAWSAGQRMQYF.